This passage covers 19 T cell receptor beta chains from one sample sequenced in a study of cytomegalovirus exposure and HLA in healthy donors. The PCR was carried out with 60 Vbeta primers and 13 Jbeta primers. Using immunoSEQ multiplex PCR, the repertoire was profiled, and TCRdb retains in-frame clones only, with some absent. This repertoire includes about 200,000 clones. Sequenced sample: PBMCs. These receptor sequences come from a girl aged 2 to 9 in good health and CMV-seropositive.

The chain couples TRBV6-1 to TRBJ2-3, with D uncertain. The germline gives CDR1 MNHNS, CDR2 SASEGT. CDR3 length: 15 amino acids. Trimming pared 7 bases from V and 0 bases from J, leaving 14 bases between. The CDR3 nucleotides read TGTGCCAGCACAAGTGGTGGGCCCAGCACAGATACGCAGTATTTT. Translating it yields CASTSGGPSTDTQYF.

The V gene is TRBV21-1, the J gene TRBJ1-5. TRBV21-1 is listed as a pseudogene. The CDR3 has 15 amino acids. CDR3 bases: TGTGCCAGCAGCACGCCAGGAGGCGGCAATCAGCCCCAGCATTTT. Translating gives CASSTPGGGNQPQHF.

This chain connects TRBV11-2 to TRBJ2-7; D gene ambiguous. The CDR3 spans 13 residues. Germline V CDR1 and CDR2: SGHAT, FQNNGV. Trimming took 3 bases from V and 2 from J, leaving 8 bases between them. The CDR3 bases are TGTGCCAGCAGCTTCTCCCAGACCTACGAGCAGTACTTC. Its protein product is CASSFSQTYEQYF.

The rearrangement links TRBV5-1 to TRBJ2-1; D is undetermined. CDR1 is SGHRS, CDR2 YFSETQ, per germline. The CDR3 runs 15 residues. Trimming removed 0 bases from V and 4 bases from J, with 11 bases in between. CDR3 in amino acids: CASSLGADPYNEQFF. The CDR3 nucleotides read TGCGCCAGCAGCTTGGGGGCAGACCCTTACAATGAGCAGTTCTTC. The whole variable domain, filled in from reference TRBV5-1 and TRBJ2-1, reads KAGVTQTPRYLIKTRGQQVTLSCSPISGHRSVSWYQQTPGQGLQFLFEYFSETQRNKGNFPGRFSGRQFSNSRSEMNVSTLELGDSALYLCASSLGADPYNEQFFGPGTRLTVL.

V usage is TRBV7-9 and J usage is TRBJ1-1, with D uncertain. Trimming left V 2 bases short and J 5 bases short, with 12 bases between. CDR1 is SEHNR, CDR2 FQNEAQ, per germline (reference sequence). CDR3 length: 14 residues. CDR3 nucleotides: TGTGCCAGCAGCTTACCTACACGAGGGACTGAAGCTTTCTTT. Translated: CASSLPTRGTEAFF.

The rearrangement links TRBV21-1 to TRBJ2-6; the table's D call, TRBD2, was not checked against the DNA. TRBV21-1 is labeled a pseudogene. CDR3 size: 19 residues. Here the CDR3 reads CASDEGLAARSSGANVLTF. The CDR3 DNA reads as TGTGCCAGCGACGAGGGACTAGCGGCGAGGAGCTCTGGGGCCAACGTCCTGACTTTC.

CDR3: CASSRGSGYEQYF. The DNA for the CDR3 is TGTGCCAGCAGCCGCGGGAGTGGCTACGAGCAGTACTTC. This chain uses TRBV13 with TRBJ2-7, with 7 nucleotides matching TRBD2. The CDR3 extends over 13 amino acids. The J segment lost 3 bases and the V segment lost 5 bases, leaving 4 bases of the junction unmatched. Germline CDR1 is PRHDT and CDR2 is FYEKMQ (reference sequence).

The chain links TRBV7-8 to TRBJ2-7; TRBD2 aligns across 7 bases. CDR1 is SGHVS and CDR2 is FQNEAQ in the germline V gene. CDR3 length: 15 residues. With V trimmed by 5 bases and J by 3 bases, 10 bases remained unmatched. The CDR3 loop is CASSTRTRWDYEQYF. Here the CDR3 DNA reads TGTGCCAGCAGCACCCGGACTAGATGGGACTACGAGCAGTACTTC.

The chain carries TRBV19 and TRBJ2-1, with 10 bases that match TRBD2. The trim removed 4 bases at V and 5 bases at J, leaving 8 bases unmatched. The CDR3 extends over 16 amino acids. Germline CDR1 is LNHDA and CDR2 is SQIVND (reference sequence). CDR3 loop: CASSNKPGLANNEQFF. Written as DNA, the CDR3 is TGTGCCAGTAGTAACAAACCGGGACTAGCGAACAATGAGCAGTTCTTC.

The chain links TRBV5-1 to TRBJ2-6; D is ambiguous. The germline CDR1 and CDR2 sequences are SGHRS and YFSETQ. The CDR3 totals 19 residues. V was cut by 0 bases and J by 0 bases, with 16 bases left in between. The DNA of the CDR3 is TGCGCCAGCAGCTTGGCGTCACAGTCATTGATCTCTGGGGCCAACGTCCTGACTTTC. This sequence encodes CASSLASQSLISGANVLTF. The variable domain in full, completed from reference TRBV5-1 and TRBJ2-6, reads KAGVTQTPRYLIKTRGQQVTLSCSPISGHRSVSWYQQTPGQGLQFLFEYFSETQRNKGNFPGRFSGRQFSNSRSEMNVSTLELGDSALYLCASSLASQSLISGANVLTFGAGSRLTVL.

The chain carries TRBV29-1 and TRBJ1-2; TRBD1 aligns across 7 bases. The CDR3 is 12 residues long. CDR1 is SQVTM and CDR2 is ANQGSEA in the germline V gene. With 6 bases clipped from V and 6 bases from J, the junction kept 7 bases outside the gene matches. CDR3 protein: CSVTGDRDGYTF. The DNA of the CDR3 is TGCAGCGTCACAGGGGATCGGGATGGCTACACCTTC.

CDR3 in DNA: TGTGCCAGCAGAATTTCGCGGGTCTCCTACGAGCAGTACTTC. This encodes CASRISRVSYEQYF. This chain links TRBV6-1 with TRBJ2-7; D perhaps matches TRBD2 (5 bases). V lost 6 bases to trimming and J lost 0 bases, with 12 bases between them. This CDR3 is built from 14 residues. Per the germline V gene, CDR1 is MNHNS and CDR2 is SASEGT.

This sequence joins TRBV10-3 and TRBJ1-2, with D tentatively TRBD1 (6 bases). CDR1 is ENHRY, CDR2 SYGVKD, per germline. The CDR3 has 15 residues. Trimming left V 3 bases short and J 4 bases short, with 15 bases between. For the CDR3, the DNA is TGTGCCATCAGTGAACCCTCTGACAGGAGCTATGGCTACACCTTC. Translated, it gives CAISEPSDRSYGYTF.

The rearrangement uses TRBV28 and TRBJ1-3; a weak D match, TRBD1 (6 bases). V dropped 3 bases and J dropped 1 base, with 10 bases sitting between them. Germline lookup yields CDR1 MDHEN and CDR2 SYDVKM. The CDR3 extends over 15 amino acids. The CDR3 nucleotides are TGTGCCAGCAGTTTCCAGGGGCTTTCTGGAAACACCATATATTTT. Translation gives CASSFQGLSGNTIYF.

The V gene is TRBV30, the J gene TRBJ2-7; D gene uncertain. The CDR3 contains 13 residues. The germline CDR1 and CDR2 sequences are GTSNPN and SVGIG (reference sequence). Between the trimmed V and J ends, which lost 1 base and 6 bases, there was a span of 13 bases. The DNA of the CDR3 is TGTGCCTGGAGTGCACCTGTCCCGAGCGAGCAGTACTTC. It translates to CAWSAPVPSEQYF.

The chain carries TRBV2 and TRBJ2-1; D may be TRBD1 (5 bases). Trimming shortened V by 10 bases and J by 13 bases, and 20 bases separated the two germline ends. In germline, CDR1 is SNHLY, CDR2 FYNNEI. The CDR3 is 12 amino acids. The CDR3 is CATRLGVRGQFF. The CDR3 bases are TGTGCCACCCGGTTAGGGGTAAGAGGACAGTTCTTC.

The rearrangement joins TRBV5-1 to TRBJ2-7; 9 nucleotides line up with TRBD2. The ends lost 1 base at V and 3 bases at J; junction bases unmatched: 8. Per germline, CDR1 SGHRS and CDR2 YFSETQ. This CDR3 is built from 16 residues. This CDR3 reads CASSLRASGMIYEQYF. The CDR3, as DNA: TGCGCCAGCAGCTTGAGGGCTAGCGGGATGATCTACGAGCAGTACTTC.

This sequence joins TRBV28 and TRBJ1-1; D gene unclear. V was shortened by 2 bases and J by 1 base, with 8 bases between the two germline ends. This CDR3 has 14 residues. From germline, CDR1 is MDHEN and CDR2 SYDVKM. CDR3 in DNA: TGTGCCAGCAGTTTAGCACAGACGAACACTGAAGCTTTCTTT. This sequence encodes CASSLAQTNTEAFF. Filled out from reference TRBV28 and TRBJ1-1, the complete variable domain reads DVKVTQSSRYLVKRTGEKVFLECVQDMDHENMFWYRQDPGLGLRLIYFSYDVKMKEKGDIPEGYSVSREKKERFSLILESASTNQTSMYLCASSLAQTNTEAFFGQGTRLTVV.

The CDR3 DNA reads as TGTGCCAGCAGTCACGGACTAGCGGGCATCGATACGCAGTATTTT. Residues: CASSHGLAGIDTQYF. V usage is TRBV6-5 and J usage is TRBJ2-3, with 11 nucleotides matching TRBD2. CDR1 is MNHEY and CDR2 is SVGAGI in the germline V gene. V trimming: 5 bases; J trimming: 6 bases; junction bases outside the gene matches: 7. The CDR3 consists of 15 residues.